The clone carrying this T cell receptor beta chain came up many times. TCRdb reprocessed the RT-PCR reads via MiXCR and lists one record per CDR3 protein. The data contain about 680,000 distinct CDR3 sequences, 14% of them seen just once; the ten biggest clones take up 3.6%. The TCR originated in a female donor in good health, serving as a healthy control. The material sequenced was memory CD4+ T cells from blood.

For the CDR3, the DNA is TGTGCCAGCAGCGTAGCGAGCGGGAGGGGCACAGATACGCAGTATTTT. Residues: CASSVASGRGTDTQYF. The V call is TRBV9, the J call TRBJ2-3; 10 bases fit TRBD2. With V trimmed by 0 bases and J by 1 base, 2 bases remained unmatched. Germline CDR1 and CDR2: SGDLS and YYNGEE. The CDR3 spans 16 residues.